This TCR beta chain was identified in a study of T cell clonotyping in hematopoietic cell transplantation. Study results and caveats: Recipient TCR diversity dropped after transplant; expanded clonotypes rose from day 30 to 180. Broader posttransplant TCR repertoire diversity was predicted by graft donor and pretransplant recipient Inverse Simpson Index values. At the given depth, recipient repertoires were over 97% de novo clonotypes.

Trimming stripped 4 bases from V and 10 bases from J, with 35 bases between. This CDR3 has 21 residues. Germline CDR1 and CDR2: SNHLY and FYNNEI. Blood collection times were about day -28 and days 30, 100, 180 posttransplant. The repertoire was sequenced with immunoSEQ multiplex PCR; TCRdb's copy has only in-frame clones and lacks some. This table holds about 10,000 clones, around half found once. This clone turned up a few times. Its antigen is unidentified. The V call is TRBV2, the J call TRBJ1-6; D remains ambiguous. Sequenced here: peripheral blood mononuclear cells, sampled 100 days after allogeneic stem cell transplant. The TCR originated in a female patient between 50 and 60 years old who had an allogeneic stem cell transplant from an unrelated donor, so the T cells may come from the graft donor. Some clones in this sample may be carry-over from other donors' samples. CDR3 coding DNA: TGTGCCAGCAGTGCCTCGGAGTTGGCCTTCGGTCATGCACCCTTTGACTCACCCCTCCACTTT. It specifies CASSASELAFGHAPFDSPLHF.